This T cell receptor beta chain was captured in a study of T cells in localized non-small cell lung cancer. The CDR3 contains 15 residues. Germline-derived CDR1 and CDR2 are SGHNT and YENEEA. Trimming shortened V by 5 bases and J by 5 bases, and 17 bases separated the two germline ends. Only in-frame clones appear in the TCRdb table, and some are missing; sequencing was by immunoSEQ multiplex PCR. This table has roughly 4,000 clones, 20% to 25% appearing once. Findings and caveats of the study: Sequencing was restricted to one tumor region; therefore, heterogeneity remains possible.

The sample holds many counts of this clone. The antigen remains unidentified. The V gene is TRBV11-3, the J gene TRBJ2-3; D may be TRBD1 or TRBD2 (6 bases each). The sequence derives from a woman aged 35 to 70 with stage I lung adenocarcinoma. Sequenced here: lung tumor tissue, sampled before any cancer treatment. CDR3 protein: CASSPTGGLGDTQYF. In DNA, the CDR3 is TGTGCCAGCAGCCCAACCGGGGGCTTAGGAGATACGCAGTATTTT.